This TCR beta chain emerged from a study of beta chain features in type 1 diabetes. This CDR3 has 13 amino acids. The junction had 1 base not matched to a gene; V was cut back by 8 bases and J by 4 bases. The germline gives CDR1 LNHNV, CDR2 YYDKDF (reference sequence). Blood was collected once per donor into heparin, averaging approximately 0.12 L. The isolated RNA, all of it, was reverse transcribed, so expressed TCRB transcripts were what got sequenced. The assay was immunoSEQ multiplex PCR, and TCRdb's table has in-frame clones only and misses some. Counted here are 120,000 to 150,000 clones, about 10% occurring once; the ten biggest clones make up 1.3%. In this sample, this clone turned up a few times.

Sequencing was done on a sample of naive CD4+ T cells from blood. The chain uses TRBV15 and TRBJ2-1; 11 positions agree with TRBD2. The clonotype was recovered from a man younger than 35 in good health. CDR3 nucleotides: TGTGCCACCTGGACTAGCGGGTACAATGAGCAGTTCTTC. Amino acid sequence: CATWTSGYNEQFF. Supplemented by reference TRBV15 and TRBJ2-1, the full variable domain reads DAMVIQNPRYQVTQFGKPVTLSCSQTLNHNVMYWYQQKSSQAPKLLFHYYDKDFNNEADTPDNFQSRRPNTSFCFLDIRSPGLGDTAMYLCATWTSGYNEQFFGPGTRLTVL.